The entry that follows covers one T cell receptor beta chain sequence. Its antigen is as yet unknown. This entry is derived from a study of T-cell memory formation after mild COVID-19. There are 15 residues in the CDR3. Germline lookup yields CDR1 SGHNT and CDR2 YYREEE (reference sequence). V was shortened by 4 bases and J by 5 bases, with 15 bases between the two germline ends. TCRdb analysed the 5' RACE reads with MiXCR anew, one entry per CDR3 protein. Among a few hundred thousand distinct CDR3 sequences, 21% were seen once, and the ten largest hold 9.5% to 15%. Study-wide points: Some clones that responded turned up in pre-infection memory, which suggests that cross-reactive memory joined in. In second-wave clones peaking day 37, SARS-CoV-2 specificity remained unconfirmed. Clones contracting across day 15 to 85 had a balanced CD4/CD8 profile; later expanding clones leaned CD4+.

This TCR derives from an adult woman who had mild COVID-19 (a few samples of this study predate the infection). Cell type and time point are not known. Sequencing was done on a sample of PBMCs or a T cell subset sorted from them (not recorded which). V is TRBV5-4 and J is TRBJ2-2, with D possibly being TRBD1 (5 bases). CDR3 in amino acids: CASSPDTLGTGELFF. The CDR3 coding sequence is TGTGCCAGCAGCCCGGACACCCTCGGGACCGGGGAGCTGTTTTTT.